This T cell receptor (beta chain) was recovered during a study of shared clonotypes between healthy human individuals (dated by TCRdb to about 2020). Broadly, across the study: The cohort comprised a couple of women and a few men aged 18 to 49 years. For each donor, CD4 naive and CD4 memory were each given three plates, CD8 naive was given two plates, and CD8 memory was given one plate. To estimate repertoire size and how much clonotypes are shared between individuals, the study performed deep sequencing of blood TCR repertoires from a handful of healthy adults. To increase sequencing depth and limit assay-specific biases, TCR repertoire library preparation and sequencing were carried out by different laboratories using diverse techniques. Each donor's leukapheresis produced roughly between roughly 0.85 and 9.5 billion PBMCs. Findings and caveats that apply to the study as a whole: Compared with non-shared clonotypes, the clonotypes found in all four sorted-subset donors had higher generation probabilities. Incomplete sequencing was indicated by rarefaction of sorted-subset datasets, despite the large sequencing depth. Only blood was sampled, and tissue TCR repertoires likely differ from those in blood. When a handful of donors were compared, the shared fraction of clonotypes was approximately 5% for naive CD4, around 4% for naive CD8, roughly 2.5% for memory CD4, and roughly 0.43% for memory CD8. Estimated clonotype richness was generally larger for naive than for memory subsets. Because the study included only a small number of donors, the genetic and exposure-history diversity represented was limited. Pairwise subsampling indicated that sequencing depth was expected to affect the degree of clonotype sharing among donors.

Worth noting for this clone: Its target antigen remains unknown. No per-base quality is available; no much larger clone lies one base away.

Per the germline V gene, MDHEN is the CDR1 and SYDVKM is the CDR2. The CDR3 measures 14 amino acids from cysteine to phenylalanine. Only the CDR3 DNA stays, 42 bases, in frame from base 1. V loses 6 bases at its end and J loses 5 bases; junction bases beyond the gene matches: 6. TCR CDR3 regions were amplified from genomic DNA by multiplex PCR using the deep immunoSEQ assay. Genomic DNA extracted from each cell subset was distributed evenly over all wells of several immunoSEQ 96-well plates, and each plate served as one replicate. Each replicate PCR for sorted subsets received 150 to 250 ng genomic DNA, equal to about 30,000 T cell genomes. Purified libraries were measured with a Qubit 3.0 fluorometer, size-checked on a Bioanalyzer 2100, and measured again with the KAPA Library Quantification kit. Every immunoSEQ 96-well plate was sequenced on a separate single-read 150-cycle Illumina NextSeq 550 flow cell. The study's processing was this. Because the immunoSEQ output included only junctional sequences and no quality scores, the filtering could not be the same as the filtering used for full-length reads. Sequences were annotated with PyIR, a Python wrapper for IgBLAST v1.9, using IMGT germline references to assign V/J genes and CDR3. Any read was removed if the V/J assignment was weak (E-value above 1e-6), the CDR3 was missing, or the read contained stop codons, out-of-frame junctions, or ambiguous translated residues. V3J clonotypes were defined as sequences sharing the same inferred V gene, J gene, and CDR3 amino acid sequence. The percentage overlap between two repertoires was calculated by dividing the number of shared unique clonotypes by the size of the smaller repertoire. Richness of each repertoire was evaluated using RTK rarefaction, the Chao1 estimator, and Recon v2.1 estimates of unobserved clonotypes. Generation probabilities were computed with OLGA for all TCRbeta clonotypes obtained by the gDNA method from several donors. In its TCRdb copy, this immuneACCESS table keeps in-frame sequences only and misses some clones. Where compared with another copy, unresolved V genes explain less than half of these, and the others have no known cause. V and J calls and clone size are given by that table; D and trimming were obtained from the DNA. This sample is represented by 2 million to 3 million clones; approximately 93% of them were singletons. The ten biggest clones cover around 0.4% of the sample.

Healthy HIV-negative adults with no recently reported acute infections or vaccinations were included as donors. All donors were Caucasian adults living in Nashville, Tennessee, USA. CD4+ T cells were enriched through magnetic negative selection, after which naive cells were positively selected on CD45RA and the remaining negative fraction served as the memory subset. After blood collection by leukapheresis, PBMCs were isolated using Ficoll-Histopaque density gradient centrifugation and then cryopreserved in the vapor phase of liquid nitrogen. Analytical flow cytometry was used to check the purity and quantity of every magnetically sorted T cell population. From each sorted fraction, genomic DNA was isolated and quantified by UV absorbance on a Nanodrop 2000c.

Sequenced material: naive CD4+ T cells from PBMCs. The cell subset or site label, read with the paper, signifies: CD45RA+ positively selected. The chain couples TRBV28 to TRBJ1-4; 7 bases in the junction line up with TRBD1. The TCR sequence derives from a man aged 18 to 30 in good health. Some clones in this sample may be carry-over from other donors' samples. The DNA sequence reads TGTGCCAGCAGCCTACAGGGGAGGAATGAAAAACTGTTTTTT. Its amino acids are CASSLQGRNEKLFF.